The 18 T cell receptor beta chains listed next were all sequenced from one sample in a study of blood T cells in healthy people across ages. Together with a sample-barcoded 5' primer, a J-beta primer mix was included in a second PCR lasting roughly 7 to 11 cycles. TCRdb itself ran the 5' RACE reads through MiXCR, one entry per CDR3 protein. Of about 640,000 distinct CDR3 sequences in the sample, approximately 59% were seen once. Sample: blood. These TCRs come from a man aged 60 to 69 in good health.

The V and J genes are TRBV28 and TRBJ2-7; D remains ambiguous. V was pared by 7 bases and J by 0 bases, with 10 bases between. In germline, CDR1 is MDHEN, CDR2 SYDVKM. There are 13 residues in the CDR3. The CDR3 protein is CASKGVNSYEQYF. The DNA of the CDR3 is TGTGCCAGCAAAGGAGTGAACTCCTACGAGCAGTACTTC.

This clonotype was counted at least ten times. This chain joins TRBV4-1 and TRBJ2-5; D may be TRBD2 (6 bases). The CDR3 is made up of 14 amino acids. Trimming removed 1 base at V and 0 bases at J, with 6 bases between. Germline-derived CDR1 and CDR2 are MGHRA and YSYEKL. The chain's CDR3 is CASSQGGDQETQYF. The CDR3 DNA reads as TGCGCCAGCAGCCAAGGGGGGGACCAAGAGACCCAGTACTTC.

V is TRBV7-9 and J is TRBJ2-5; D perhaps matches TRBD1 (5 bases). The CDR3 spans 13 residues. CDR1 is SEHNR, CDR2 FQNEAQ, per germline (reference sequence). Deletions cut 5 bases from V and 4 bases from J, with 11 bases between. The CDR3: CASSRVGVETQYF. The CDR3 DNA follows: TGTGCCAGCAGCCGCGTAGGGGTAGAGACCCAGTACTTC.

The chain couples TRBV29-1 to TRBJ2-1, with TRBD2 matching over 14 bases. J lost 4 bases, V lost 4 bases, and 6 bases had no gene match. The CDR3 covers 16 residues. Germline V lookup: CDR1 SQVTM, CDR2 ANQGSEA. In DNA, the CDR3 is TGCAGCGTTGTGCCGACTAGCGGGAGGGCATACAATGAGCAGTTCTTC. This gives the protein CSVVPTSGRAYNEQFF.

This chain links TRBV29-1 with TRBJ2-7; TRBD1 agrees at 9 bases. Germline trimming cut 3 bases from V and 7 bases from J; bases unmatched to any gene: 13. This CDR3 has 15 residues. Germline CDR1 SQVTM, CDR2 ANQGSEA. CDR3 amino acids: CSVDTGTGPYNEQYF. CDR3 in DNA: TGCAGCGTTGACACCGGGACAGGGCCCTACAATGAGCAGTACTTC.

The chain is built from TRBV7-9 and TRBJ2-7; TRBD2 agrees at 8 bases. Unmatched junction bases numbered 3, after V lost 4 bases and J lost 1 base. The CDR3 loop spans 14 amino acids. CDR1 and CDR2 (germline): SEHNR, FQNEAQ (reference sequence). The CDR3 DNA reads TGTGCCAGCAGCTCCAGACTAGCGTCCTACGAGCAGTACTTC. Its translation: CASSSRLASYEQYF.

This chain uses TRBV20-1 with TRBJ2-5; D gene unclear. V was clipped by 1 base and J by 0 bases, with 9 bases between them. From germline, CDR1 is DFQATT and CDR2 SNEGSKA (reference sequence). The length of the CDR3 is 14 residues. The CDR3 nucleotides read TGCAGTGCTAGAGTGCTACAGTACCAAGAGACCCAGTACTTC. Protein sequence: CSARVLQYQETQYF.

The V call is TRBV4-1, the J call TRBJ2-6; unclear D gene. The CDR3 is 15 residues long. With 2 bases removed from V and 3 bases from J, the gap between germline ends came to 8 bases. Germline V CDR1 and CDR2: MGHRA, YSYEKL. The CDR3 loop is CASSQTDYGANVLTF. The CDR3 nucleotides are TGCGCCAGCAGCCAAACCGATTATGGGGCCAACGTCCTGACTTTC.

CDR3 sequence: CASRRTGRILNEQFF. As DNA, the CDR3 is TGTGCCAGCAGACGAACAGGACGGATACTCAATGAGCAGTTCTTC. This sequence joins TRBV7-2 and TRBJ2-1; possibly TRBD1 for D (5 bases). The CDR3 loop spans 15 amino acids. The ends were cut back, 6 bases at V and 6 bases at J, with 18 bases in the middle. Per germline, CDR1 SGHTA and CDR2 FQGNSA.

A few counts support this clonotype. CDR3 DNA sequence: TGTGCCAGCAGACCATGGGGACTAGCCAAAAACATTCAGTACTTC. It specifies CASRPWGLAKNIQYF. V usage is TRBV12-3 or TRBV12-4 and J usage is TRBJ2-4, with D possibly being TRBD2 (6 bases). The CDR3 is made up of 15 amino acids. The V gene lost 6 bases and the J gene lost 0 bases, with 12 bases spanning the gap.

The chain has TRBV4-1 and TRBJ2-1; 11 bases are shared with TRBD2. With V trimmed by 1 base and J by 3 bases, 5 bases remained unmatched. In germline, CDR1 is MGHRA, CDR2 YSYEKL. The length of the CDR3 is 17 residues. CDR3 sequence reads: CASSQGIAGGYYNEQFF. The CDR3 bases are TGCGCCAGCAGCCAAGGGATAGCGGGGGGGTACTACAATGAGCAGTTCTTC.

V and J are TRBV6-1 and TRBJ2-3; perhaps TRBD2 as D (6 bases). Per germline, CDR1 MNHNS and CDR2 SASEGT. The V gene lost 1 base and the J gene lost 0 bases, with 11 bases spanning the gap. This CDR3 comprises 16 residues. CDR3 protein: CASSEGTSPSTDTQYF. The CDR3 DNA reads TGTGCCAGCAGTGAAGGAACTAGCCCTAGCACAGATACGCAGTATTTT.

The V call is TRBV3-1, the J call TRBJ2-4; 7 bases are shared with TRBD1. The DNA end lines up better with TRBJ2-5; the J call may be wrong. The germline V gene encodes CDR1 LGHDT and CDR2 YNNKEL (reference sequence). CDR3 length: 13 amino acids. The CDR3 is CASSPRQGKTQYF. CDR3 DNA: TGTGCCAGCAGCCCCCGACAGGGAAAGACCCAGTACTTC.

This clonotype appeared once. Compared with germline, one end of the junction differs, possibly owing to a read error. The J gene is TRBJ2-3, the V gene TRBV20-1; D is undetermined. This CDR3 comprises 14 residues. The germline V gene has CDR1 DFQATT and CDR2 SNEGSKA (reference sequence). In DNA, the CDR3 is TGCAGTGCCTCCCTTAGGGCACTCACAGATACGCGGTATTTT. As protein: CSASLRALTDTRYF.

V gene TRBV7-9 combines with J gene TRBJ2-7, with TRBD1 matching over 7 bases. V trimming: 6 bases; J trimming: 5 bases; junction bases outside the gene matches: 7. The length of the CDR3 is 13 residues. Germline V lookup: CDR1 SEHNR, CDR2 FQNEAQ (reference sequence). The CDR3 DNA follows: TGTGCCAGCAGTCGAGCAGGGGGACACGAGCAGTACTTC. It encodes CASSRAGGHEQYF.

The V call is TRBV25-1, the J call TRBJ2-2; no definite D call. The germline gives CDR1 MGHDK, CDR2 SYGVNS. This CDR3 spans 15 amino acids. The V gene lost 1 base and the J gene lost 2 bases, with 8 bases spanning the gap. The CDR3 DNA sequence: TGTGCCAGCAGTGAATTGGACGGAAACACCGGGGAGCTGTTTTTT. As protein: CASSELDGNTGELFF.

This clonotype was observed a few times. This sequence joins TRBV7-2 and TRBJ2-7; D is possibly TRBD2 (5 bases). The CDR3 runs 16 residues. Trimming cost V 1 base and J 0 bases, with 13 bases left between them. The germline CDR1 and CDR2 sequences are SGHTA and FQGNSA. DNA of the CDR3: TGTGCCAGCAGCTTAGAGAGCGGATCGTTCTCCTACGAGCAGTACTTC. It translates to CASSLESGSFSYEQYF.

The gene calls are TRBV4-2 and TRBJ2-5; TRBD2 matches at 11 bases. The J call may not be correct, given that the DNA end is closer to TRBJ2-7. The CDR3 covers 16 residues. Germline V gene lookup returns CDR1 LGHNA and CDR2 YNFKEQ. The CDR3 sequence: CASSQDGGLAAYEQYF. The CDR3 region has the DNA TGTGCCAGCAGCCAAGACGGGGGACTAGCGGCCTACGAGCAGTACTTC.